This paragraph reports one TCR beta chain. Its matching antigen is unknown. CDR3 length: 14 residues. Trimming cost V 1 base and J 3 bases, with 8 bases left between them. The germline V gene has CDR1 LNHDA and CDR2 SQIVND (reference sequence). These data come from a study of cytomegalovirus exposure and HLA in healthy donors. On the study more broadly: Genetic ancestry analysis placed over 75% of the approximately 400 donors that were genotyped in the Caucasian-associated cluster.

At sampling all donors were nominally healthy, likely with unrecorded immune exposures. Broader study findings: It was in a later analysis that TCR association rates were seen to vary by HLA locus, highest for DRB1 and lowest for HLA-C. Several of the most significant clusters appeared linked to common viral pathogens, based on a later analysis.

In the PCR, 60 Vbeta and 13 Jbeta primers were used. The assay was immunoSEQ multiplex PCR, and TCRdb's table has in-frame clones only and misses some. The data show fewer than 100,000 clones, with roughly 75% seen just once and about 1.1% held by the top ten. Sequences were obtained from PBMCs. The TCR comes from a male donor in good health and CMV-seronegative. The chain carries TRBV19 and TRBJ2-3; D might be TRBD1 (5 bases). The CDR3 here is CASSIGTRTDTQYF. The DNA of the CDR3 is TGTGCCAGTAGTATAGGGACACGGACAGATACGCAGTATTTT.